These T cell receptor beta chains were read from a single sample in a study of Graves' ophthalmopathy and Graves' hyperthyroidism. MiXCR, applied by TCRdb to the multiplex PCR reads, yields one record per CDR3 protein. The profile covers hundreds of thousands of distinct CDR3 sequences, with roughly 14% appearing a single time and approximately 9.8% taken by the ten largest. Sequenced material: blood. These receptors all come from a woman aged 30 to 39 with Graves' ophthalmopathy. The CDR3 runs from the conserved cysteine through the conserved F or W. The D gene is left open where the match is weak. Expanded clones are given a class, and other clones once, few, many or no size at all.

D gene | J gene | clone size | V gene | CDR3 protein | CDR3 DNA
. | TRBJ2-7 | many | TRBV12-5 | CASGPIENEQYF | TGTGCTAGTGGTCCTATTGAAAACGAGCAGTACTTC
. | TRBJ1-5 | many | TRBV6-1 | CASSEVIGSNQPQHF | TGTGCCAGCAGTGAAGTAATCGGTAGCAATCAGCCCCAGCATTTT
. | TRBJ2-7 | many | TRBV30 | CAWSVRFGEQYF | TGTGCCTGGAGTGTACGGTTCGGCGAGCAGTACTTC
TRBD2 | TRBJ2-2 | few | TRBV5-1 | CASSFSGRADTGELFF | TGCGCCAGCAGCTTTAGCGGGAGGGCCGACACCGGGGAGCTGTTTTTT
TRBD1 | TRBJ2-5 | . | TRBV6-5 | CASSSWTGPQETQYF | TGTGCCAGCAGTTCTTGGACAGGGCCCCAAGAGACCCAGTACTTC
. | TRBJ1-6 | few | TRBV27 | CASSLSTRTYNSPLHF | TGTGCCAGCAGTTTATCGACGAGAACCTATAATTCACCCCTCCACTTT
TRBD2 | TRBJ2-4 | few | TRBV20-1 | CSASSNVDAGDIKYF | TGCAGTGCCTCTAGTAATGTCGACGCGGGAGACATTAAGTACTTC
. | TRBJ2-2 | many | TRBV7-3 | CASRGQGTNTGELFF | TGTGCCAGTCGGGGGCAGGGGACTAACACCGGGGAGCTGTTTTTT
. | TRBJ1-1 | many | TRBV14 | CASSLQPVANTEAFF | TGTGCCAGCAGCCTACAACCCGTCGCGAACACTGAAGCTTTCTTT
TRBD2 | TRBJ2-5 | many | TRBV6-5 | CASSYSSGGARETQYF | TGTGCCAGCAGTTACTCTAGCGGGGGGGCCCGGGAGACCCAGTACTTC
TRBD1 | TRBJ1-2 | few | TRBV19 | CASRYVGGQAIYGYTF | TGTGCCAGTAGATACGTTGGGGGACAGGCCATATATGGCTACACCTTC
TRBD1 | TRBJ1-1 | . | TRBV28 | CASRKTYRGHTEAFF | TGTGCCAGCAGGAAAACCTACAGGGGGCACACTGAAGCTTTCTTT
. | TRBJ2-5 | many | TRBV9 | CASSVVGEETQYF | TGTGCCAGCAGCGTAGTCGGGGAAGAGACCCAGTACTTC
TRBD1 | TRBJ1-6 | many | TRBV15 | CATSSPRDRDGSPLHF | TGTGCCACCAGCAGCCCCCGGGACAGGGATGGTTCACCCCTCCACTTT
TRBD1 | TRBJ1-5 | few | TRBV24-1 | CATSEGGQGSEQPQHF | TGTGCCACCAGTGAGGGGGGACAGGGAAGTGAGCAGCCCCAGCATTTT
. | TRBJ2-5 | many | TRBV18 | CASSPASGQETQYF | TGTGCCAGCTCACCAGCCTCAGGGCAAGAGACCCAGTACTTC
. | TRBJ2-5 | many | TRBV2 | CASMRLGQETQYF | TGTGCCAGCATGCGGCTTGGGCAAGAGACCCAGTACTTC
TRBD1 | TRBJ1-1 | many | TRBV2 | CASQGAMNTEAFF | TGTGCCAGCCAGGGGGCAATGAACACTGAAGCTTTCTTT
TRBD1 | TRBJ2-5 | many | TRBV6-1 | CASSEAGTGVETQYF | TGTGCCAGCAGTGAAGCCGGGACAGGGGTGGAGACCCAGTACTTC
TRBD1 | TRBJ2-5 | many | TRBV12-3/TRBV12-4 | CASSITGGWETQYF | TGTGCCAGCAGTATCACAGGGGGCTGGGAGACCCAGTACTTC
. | TRBJ2-7 | many | TRBV12-3/TRBV12-4 | CASSPSLHSYEQYF | TGTGCCAGCAGTCCCAGCCTCCACAGCTACGAGCAGTACTTC
. | TRBJ1-1 | many | TRBV19 | CASSMGGAKNTEAFF | TGTGCCAGTAGTATGGGAGGGGCCAAGAACACTGAAGCTTTCTTT
TRBD2 | TRBJ2-7 | many | TRBV20-1 | CSAGRSSGGAYEQYF | TGCAGTGCTGGCCGATCTAGCGGGGGGGCCTACGAGCAGTACTTC
TRBD2 | TRBJ2-5 | few | TRBV20-1 | CSARDPLAGGLETQYF | TGCAGTGCTAGAGATCCTCTAGCGGGGGGGCTGGAGACCCAGTACTTC
. | TRBJ1-2 | many | TRBV13 | CASSSGTEIGYTF | TGTGCCAGCAGCTCCGGGACGGAAATTGGCTACACCTTC
. | TRBJ1-1 | many | TRBV13 | CASSPYLGHADTEAFF | TGTGCCAGCAGCCCCTACTTGGGACACGCTGACACTGAAGCTTTCTTT
TRBD2 | TRBJ2-6 | many | TRBV27 | CASSFSGRVTGANVLAF | TGTGCCAGCAGTTTCAGCGGGAGGGTCACTGGGGCCAACGTCCTGGCTTTC
TRBD1 | TRBJ1-6 | many | TRBV20-1 | CSARGTGTVDSPLHF | TGCAGTGCTAGAGGTACCGGGACAGTTGATTCACCCCTCCACTTT
. | TRBJ2-4 | few | TRBV10-3 | CATMTDRAKNIQYF | TGTGCCACCATGACCGACCGGGCCAAAAACATTCAGTACTTC
. | TRBJ2-7 | many | TRBV5-1 | CASSLDGRKPYEQYF | TGCGCCAGCAGCTTGGACGGAAGAAAGCCCTACGAGCAGTACTTC
. | TRBJ2-4 | many | TRBV6-2/TRBV6-3 | CASHPPRDGKERYIKYF | TGTGCCAGTCACCCTCCGAGGGACGGGAAGGAGCGGTACATTAAGTACTTC
TRBD1 | TRBJ1-3 | many | TRBV30 | CAWSLGQAASGNTIYF | TGTGCCTGGAGTTTGGGACAGGCTGCCTCTGGAAACACCATATATTTT
. | TRBJ2-7 | . | TRBV3-1 | CASSQEAWSEQGREQYF | TGTGCCAGCAGCCAAGAGGCATGGAGCGAGCAGGGACGCGAGCAGTACTTC
TRBD1 | TRBJ2-7 | . | TRBV12-3/TRBV12-4 | CASSPGQSQYEQYF | TGTGCCAGCAGTCCGGGACAGAGCCAATACGAGCAGTACTTC
. | TRBJ1-5 | many | TRBV4-1 | CASSQEFSQPQHF | TGCGCCAGCAGCCAAGAATTTAGTCAGCCCCAGCATTTT
TRBD2 | TRBJ2-2 | many | TRBV6-5 | CASSPGGGRGTGELFF | TGTGCCAGCAGCCCCGGGGGAGGGCGAGGCACCGGGGAGCTGTTTTTT
. | TRBJ2-7 | many | TRBV3-1 | CASSHPSYEQYF | TGTGCCAGCAGCCATCCTTCCTACGAGCAGTACTTC
TRBD1 | TRBJ2-2 | . | TRBV12-3/TRBV12-4 | CASSLSIGTGATGELFF | TGTGCCAGCAGTTTGAGTATAGGGACAGGGGCCACCGGGGAGCTGTTTTTT
. | TRBJ2-7 | many | TRBV20-1 | CSARDRRRNTYEQYF | TGCAGTGCTAGAGATCGTCGCAGGAACACCTACGAGCAGTACTTC
. | TRBJ1-5 | many | TRBV12-3/TRBV12-4 | CASSRTPNQPQHF | TGTGCCAGCAGCCGGACTCCAAATCAGCCCCAGCATTTT
TRBD2 | TRBJ2-7 | many | TRBV28 | CASSSSGRPTYEQYF | TGTGCCAGCAGTTCTAGCGGGAGGCCCACCTACGAGCAGTACTTC
TRBD2 | TRBJ2-2 | many | TRBV6-5 | CASSLSGRASRELFF | TGTGCCAGCAGTTTAAGCGGGAGGGCAAGCAGGGAGCTGTTTTTT
. | TRBJ1-5 | many | TRBV20-1 | CSARVPWGGSNQPQHF | TGCAGTGCTAGAGTCCCTTGGGGAGGCAGCAATCAGCCCCAGCATTTT
TRBD2 | TRBJ2-2 | many | TRBV5-1 | CASRGEREYGELFF | TGCGCCAGCAGGGGCGAGCGGGAGTATGGGGAGCTGTTTTTT
TRBD1 | TRBJ1-2 | many | TRBV4-1 | CASSRSGTGAYGYTF | TGCGCCAGCAGCCGGTCAGGGACAGGGGCTTATGGCTACACCTTC
TRBD1 | TRBJ2-2 | many | TRBV10-3 | CAIRPYPGQGETGELFF | TGTGCCATCAGACCTTATCCGGGACAGGGAGAGACCGGGGAGCTGTTTTTT
. | TRBJ2-7 | . | TRBV6-1 | CASSRVNSYEQYF | TGTGCCAGCAGTAGGGTCAACTCCTACGAGCAGTACTTC
. | TRBJ2-7 | many | TRBV28 | CASSSARYEQYF | TGTGCCAGCAGCTCGGCCCGCTACGAGCAGTACTTC
. | TRBJ2-3 | . | TRBV28 | CASSWQSTDTQYF | TGTGCCAGCAGTTGGCAAAGCACAGATACGCAGTATTTT
TRBD2 | TRBJ2-3 | few | TRBV20-1 | CSALGLAGITDTQYF | TGCAGTGCTCTTGGACTAGCGGGGATCACAGATACGCAGTATTTT
. | TRBJ1-1 | many | TRBV10-3 | CAIRVGETEAFF | TGTGCCATCAGAGTGGGGGAGACTGAAGCTTTCTTT
TRBD1 | TRBJ1-2 | many | TRBV12-3/TRBV12-4 | CASSLGWTGRAF | TGTGCCAGCAGTTTAGGGTGGACAGGGAGGGCCTTC
TRBD1 | TRBJ1-5 | many | TRBV12-3/TRBV12-4 | CASSLKGQGILSQPQHF | TGTGCCAGCAGTTTAAAGGGACAGGGGATTTTGAGTCAGCCCCAGCATTTT
. | TRBJ1-5 | many | TRBV27 | CASSYRAGSNQPQHF | TGTGCCAGCAGTTACAGGGCAGGGTCCAATCAGCCCCAGCATTTT
. | TRBJ2-7 | many | TRBV7-9 | CASRRGSYEQYF | TGTGCCAGCCGCCGGGGGTCCTACGAGCAGTACTTC
TRBD1 | TRBJ1-2 | many | TRBV6-1 | CASSDTGDYGYTF | TGTGCCAGCAGTGATACAGGGGACTATGGCTACACCTTC
. | TRBJ2-7 | many | TRBV7-3 | CASSLTATDGEQYF | TGTGCCAGCAGCTTAACGGCTACTGACGGCGAGCAGTACTTC
TRBD2 | TRBJ2-5 | many | TRBV30 | CAWVKRLAEETQYF | TGTGCCTGGGTAAAAAGACTAGCGGAAGAGACCCAGTACTTC